Following are 32 T cell receptor beta chains from one sample sequenced in a study of T cells in Graves' hyperthyroidism and ophthalmopathy. Amplified TCR beta CDR3 regions derived from RNA transcripts. First-round RT-PCR with HTBI primers amplified the TCR CDR3 region. TCRdb re-analysed the multiplex PCR reads in MiXCR, keeping a single row per CDR3 protein. This sample has 300,000 to 450,000 distinct CDR3 sequences, with approximately 13% found just once. The source material was blood. Receptors were obtained from a woman aged 18-29 years with Graves' hyperthyroidism.

This clonotype was seen ten or more times. The gene calls are TRBV6-1 and TRBJ1-5; D not resolved. The germline V gene has CDR1 MNHNS and CDR2 SASEGT. This CDR3 region has 18 residues. V dropped 6 bases and J dropped 0 bases, with 21 bases sitting between them. CDR3 amino acids: CASSLYAGTTNSNQPQHF. In DNA form, the CDR3 reads TGTGCCAGCAGCCTCTATGCCGGCACTACAAATAGCAATCAGCCCCAGCATTTT.

This clonotype was seen a handful of times. The chain employs TRBV6-2 or TRBV6-3 and TRBJ2-5, with D maybe TRBD1 (6 bases). Germline CDR1 MNHEY, CDR2 SVGEGT. The V end lost 7 bases, the J end lost 5 bases, and 11 bases lay between the germline ends. CDR3 length equals 12 residues. CDR3 protein: CASTQGLETQYF. The CDR3 DNA reads as TGTGCCAGCACTCAGGGGTTGGAGACCCAGTACTTC.

This clonotype was recorded a few times. The V and J genes are TRBV4-1 and TRBJ2-4, with 7 bases identical to TRBD2. The germline V gene encodes CDR1 MGHRA and CDR2 YSYEKL. CDR3 size: 18 residues. Losses at the gene ends were 0 bases for V and 5 bases for J; bases not matched to a gene: 13. This CDR3 reads CASSQEESGAGVQNIQYF. In DNA form, the CDR3 reads TGCGCCAGCAGCCAAGAAGAGTCTGGTGCGGGAGTGCAAAACATTCAGTACTTC.

This clonotype was recorded at least ten times. J is TRBJ2-3 and V is TRBV20-1; D remains unclear. The CDR3 totals 14 residues. V lost 6 bases and J 0 bases, leaving 13 bases between the germline ends. Germline CDR1 is DFQATT and CDR2 is SNEGSKA (reference sequence). The CDR3, as DNA: TGCAGTGCCGAGAGAGCGCCTAGCACAGATACGCAGTATTTT. Translated: CSAERAPSTDTQYF.

This clonotype was observed at least ten times. V is TRBV20-1 and J is TRBJ2-1; 11 bases are a match to TRBD2. Germline values: CDR1 DFQATT, CDR2 SNEGSKA (reference sequence). This CDR3 spans 15 amino acids. V shed 5 bases and J 8 bases; nucleotides not matched to a gene: 11. The CDR3 nucleotides are TGCAGTGCTCGGGGACTAGCGGAGCCCGGAGATGAGCAGTTCTTC. This gives the protein CSARGLAEPGDEQFF.

The CDR3 region has the DNA TGTGCCAGCATTCCAAGGGTCTCCAACACTGAAGCTTTCTTT. Protein product: CASIPRVSNTEAFF. The chain recombines TRBV5-6 with TRBJ1-1, with D hard to call. V was shortened by 6 bases and J by 2 bases, with 14 bases between the two germline ends. The CDR3 consists of 14 residues. Germline values: CDR1 SGHDT, CDR2 YYEEEE.

This clonotype has ten or more counts. The chain combines TRBV20-1 with TRBJ2-7; tentative D call: TRBD2 (6 bases). This CDR3 region has 15 residues. Per germline, CDR1 DFQATT and CDR2 SNEGSKA (reference sequence). V was trimmed by 1 base and J by 1 base, leaving 14 bases between them. The CDR3 reads CSARARRAASYEQYF. Here the CDR3 DNA reads TGCAGTGCTAGAGCCCGGAGGGCCGCGTCCTACGAGCAGTACTTC.

The gene calls are TRBV19 and TRBJ2-7; 14 positions agree with TRBD2. J lost 6 bases, V lost 4 bases, and 14 bases had no gene match. CDR3 length: 18 amino acids. In germline, CDR1 is LNHDA, CDR2 SQIVND (reference sequence). CDR3 loop: CASSTVDRLAGGPIEQYF. The CDR3 DNA reads as TGTGCCAGTAGTACCGTTGACCGACTAGCGGGAGGGCCTATCGAGCAGTACTTC.

This clonotype has a handful of counts. The rearrangement links TRBV20-1 to TRBJ2-7, with D possibly being TRBD1 or TRBD2 (6 bases each). Germline V CDR1 and CDR2: DFQATT, SNEGSKA (reference sequence). The CDR3 has 14 amino acids. Trimming left V 6 bases short and J 4 bases short, with 19 bases between. Written as DNA, the CDR3 is TGCAGTGCAGCCCCGGGGGCCCCTGGGTACGAGCAGTACTTC. This translates into CSAAPGAPGYEQYF.

In the case of this clonotype: A clone one base away is much larger, so this may be a read error. The chain uses TRBV4-1 and TRBJ1-1; D is possibly TRBD1 (5 bases). Trimming took 4 bases from V and 7 from J, leaving 10 bases between them. In germline, CDR1 is MGHRA, CDR2 YSYEKL. This CDR3 spans 12 amino acids. The CDR3 is CASSLRGYEAFF. The DNA of the CDR3 is TGCGCCAGCAGCCTCCGGGGCTATGAAGCTTTCTTT.

This clonotype was recorded at least ten times. The V and J genes are TRBV24-1 and TRBJ2-1; no clear D gene. This CDR3 comprises 14 residues. Trimming cost V 5 bases and J 0 bases, with 7 bases left between them. Germline CDR1 is KGHDR and CDR2 is SFDVKD. CDR3 residues: CATSGHSSYNEQFF. The CDR3 coding sequence is TGTGCCACCAGTGGCCACAGCTCCTACAATGAGCAGTTCTTC.

There are many counts of this clonotype. The CDR3: CSARDSASGRQETQYF. Here the CDR3 DNA reads TGCAGTGCTAGAGATTCGGCTAGCGGGAGGCAAGAGACCCAGTACTTC. The chain joins TRBV20-1 to TRBJ2-5; 11 bases are shared with TRBD2. V dropped 0 bases and J dropped 2; count of bases not matched to a gene: 5. Germline CDR1 is DFQATT and CDR2 is SNEGSKA (reference sequence). The CDR3 consists of 16 residues.

This clonotype was counted ten times or more. This chain uses TRBV20-1 with TRBJ2-5, with D perhaps assigned TRBD1 or TRBD2 (5 bases each). Germline CDR1 is DFQATT and CDR2 is SNEGSKA (reference sequence). Trimming pared 7 bases from V and 2 bases from J, leaving 8 bases between. This CDR3 has 11 residues. CDR3 sequence: CSVGRQETQYF. CDR3 nucleotide sequence: TGCAGTGTGGGACGACAAGAGACCCAGTACTTC.

This clonotype came up many times. The chain employs TRBV2 and TRBJ2-7; D ambiguous. The CDR3 runs to 14 residues. Trimming pared 2 bases from V and 2 bases from J, leaving 10 bases between. Germline assignment: CDR1 SNHLY and CDR2 FYNNEI. For the CDR3, the DNA is TGTGCCAGCAGTGAATTTGTCAGAGCCTACGAGCAGTACTTC. Translating gives CASSEFVRAYEQYF.

This clonotype appeared many times. The rearrangement uses TRBV2 and TRBJ2-3; D gene unclear. The CDR3 contains 14 residues. Germline values: CDR1 SNHLY, CDR2 FYNNEI. Trimming removed 1 base from V and 0 bases from J, with 5 bases in between. The CDR3 sequence: CASSEGPSTDTQYF. CDR3 nucleotide sequence: TGTGCCAGCAGTGAAGGGCCTAGCACAGATACGCAGTATTTT.

This clonotype came up many times. This chain connects TRBV6-5 to TRBJ2-7; D perhaps matches TRBD2 (5 bases). Trimming removed 2 bases from V and 3 bases from J, with 14 bases in between. Germline V gene sequence: CDR1 MNHEY, CDR2 SVGAGI. The CDR3 has 15 residues. CDR3 residues: CASSYGSGRGYEQYF. In DNA form, the CDR3 reads TGTGCCAGCAGTTACGGGTCGGGTCGGGGCTACGAGCAGTACTTC.

This clonotype has at least ten counts. This rearrangement joins TRBV11-3 to TRBJ1-3, with unresolved D. This CDR3 contains 16 residues. Trimming stripped 6 bases from V and 0 bases from J, with 15 bases between. In germline, CDR1 is SGHNT, CDR2 YENEEA. The CDR3 region has the DNA TGTGCCAGCAGGGACCTCGGCAGAAGCTCTGGAAACACCATATATTTT. This translates into CASRDLGRSSGNTIYF. The full variable domain, completed using reference TRBV11-3 and TRBJ1-3, is EAGVVQSPRYKIIEKKQPVAFWCNPISGHNTLYWYLQNLGQGPELLIRYENEEAVDDSQLPKDRFSAERLKGVDSTLKIQPAELGDSAVYLCASRDLGRSSGNTIYFGEGSWLTVV.

As regards this clonotype: A much larger clonotype is one base distant, so this may be a read error. The J gene is TRBJ2-5, the V gene TRBV27; 10 nucleotides align to TRBD2. The length of the CDR3 is 15 residues. Germline-derived CDR1 and CDR2 are MNHEY and SMNVEV (reference sequence). The CDR3 nucleotides are TGTGCCAGCAGTACCCAGCGGGAGGGCCGGGAGACCCAGCACTTC. The encoded protein is CASSTQREGRETQHF.

This clonotype was picked up many times. Here the CDR3 reads CASSQAVTEAFF. The CDR3 DNA follows: TGTGCCAGCTCGCAGGCGGTGACTGAAGCTTTCTTT. The rearrangement links TRBV18 to TRBJ1-1; D gene unclear. CDR1 is KGHSH, CDR2 LQKENI, per germline. Trimming took 6 bases from V and 5 from J, leaving 10 bases between them. The CDR3 covers 12 residues.

This clonotype was recorded at least ten times. V is TRBV6-1 and J is TRBJ1-3; 12 positions match TRBD1. Trimming removed 3 bases from V and 4 bases from J; junction bases left unmatched: 7. The CDR3 spans 17 residues. The germline V gene has CDR1 MNHNS and CDR2 SASEGT. The CDR3 DNA reads TGTGCCAGCAGTGAGTCGGGACAGGGGGCGGAAGGAAACACCATATATTTT. Its translation: CASSESGQGAEGNTIYF.

The chain combines TRBV10-1 with TRBJ2-7; D tentatively fits TRBD1 or TRBD2 (5 bases each). The CDR3 consists of 13 residues. Germline CDR1 and CDR2: WNHNN and SYGVQD (reference sequence). V shed 6 bases and J shed 6 bases, with 15 bases lying between them. The CDR3 DNA is TGCGCCAGCAGGGGGGACCGGGGCGCCGAGCAGTACTTC. As protein: CASRGDRGAEQYF.

Many counts were recorded for this clonotype. The chain joins TRBV7-8 to TRBJ2-5; D gene uncertain. Germline CDR1 is SGHVS and CDR2 is FQNEAQ. The germline V and J ends were trimmed by 1 base and 11 bases, with 8 bases remaining between them. The length of the CDR3 is 11 residues. The CDR3 loop reads CASSLGEIQYF. CDR3 DNA: TGTGCCAGCAGCTTAGGGGAAATTCAGTACTTC.

This clonotype was counted between two and nine times. One base away lies a much larger clone, so this may be a sequencing read error. This rearrangement joins TRBV7-6 to TRBJ2-7, with D maybe TRBD2 (6 bases). Trimming removed 5 bases at V and 3 bases at J, with 14 bases between. The CDR3 consists of 14 residues. Germline-derived CDR1 and CDR2 are SGHVS and FNYEAQ. The CDR3 loop is CASSPTGTFYEQYF. CDR3 sequence (DNA): TGTGCCAGCAGCCCCACCGGGACTTTCTACGAGCAGTACTTC. The variable domain in full, completed from reference TRBV7-6 and TRBJ2-7, reads GAGVSQSPRYKVTKRGQDVALRCDPISGHVSLYWYRQALGQGPEFLTYFNYEAQQDKSGLPNDRFSAERPEGSISTLTIQRTEQRDSAMYRCASSPTGTFYEQYFGPGTRLTVT.

This clonotype was observed many times. The J gene is TRBJ1-5, the V gene TRBV3-1, with D tentatively TRBD1 (6 bases). The CDR3 is made up of 12 amino acids. V was clipped by 4 bases and J by 6 bases, with 7 bases between them. Germline CDR1 LGHDT, CDR2 YNNKEL (reference sequence). The CDR3 DNA follows: TGTGCCAGCAGCCCACAGGGTCAGCCCCAGCATTTT. This codes for CASSPQGQPQHF. Based on the CDR3 plus reference TRBV3-1 and TRBJ1-5, the full variable domain is DTAVSQTPKYLVTQMGNDKSIKCEQNLGHDTMYWYKQDSKKFLKIMFSYNNKELIINETVPNRFSPKSPDKAHLNLHINSLELGDSAVYFCASSPQGQPQHFGDGTRLSIL.

The rearrangement joins TRBV5-1 to TRBJ1-4, with D perhaps matching TRBD1 (6 bases). The CDR3 spans 15 residues. CDR1 is SGHRS, CDR2 YFSETQ, per germline. The V and J ends lost 4 bases and 5 bases respectively, with 15 bases between them. The CDR3 DNA reads TGCGCCAGCAGCCCCGAAGGGGGGGGCAATGAAAAACTGTTTTTT. Protein sequence: CASSPEGGGNEKLFF.

This clonotype was counted at least ten times. The chain uses TRBV3-1 and TRBJ1-2; 11 positions agree with TRBD1. The germline V gene encodes CDR1 LGHDT and CDR2 YNNKEL (reference sequence). With 6 bases clipped from V and 6 bases from J, the junction kept 6 bases outside the gene matches. The CDR3 length is 14 residues. CDR3 loop: CASRRTGGEDGYTF. The CDR3 DNA reads as TGTGCCAGCAGACGGACAGGGGGCGAGGATGGCTACACCTTC. Drawing the rest from reference TRBV3-1 and TRBJ1-2, the complete variable domain is DTAVSQTPKYLVTQMGNDKSIKCEQNLGHDTMYWYKQDSKKFLKIMFSYNNKELIINETVPNRFSPKSPDKAHLNLHINSLELGDSAVYFCASRRTGGEDGYTFGSGTRLTVV.

In this sample, this clonotype turned up many times. The chain has TRBV28 and TRBJ2-7, with a possible D match to TRBD2 (6 bases). CDR1 is MDHEN, CDR2 SYDVKM, per germline. The CDR3 covers 14 residues. V was shortened by 6 bases and J by 2 bases, with 14 bases between the two germline ends. CDR3 DNA: TGTGCCAGCAGCCAGGTCGGGGGAACCTACGAGCAGTACTTC. It translates to CASSQVGGTYEQYF.

This clonotype was detected only a few times. This chain connects TRBV25-1 to TRBJ2-5, with D perhaps matching TRBD2 (7 bases). CDR1 and CDR2 (germline): MGHDK, SYGVNS. The ends were cut back, 4 bases at V and 4 bases at J, with 13 bases in the middle. This CDR3 contains 14 residues. The CDR3 DNA sequence: TGTGCCAGCAGTGCCCGGGGGGCGGGAGAGACCCAGTACTTC. Translation: CASSARGAGETQYF.

This clonotype was observed at least ten times. The V and J genes are TRBV7-8 and TRBJ1-1; D is undetermined. The CDR3 totals 13 residues. Trimming shortened V by 1 base and J by 3 bases, and 6 bases separated the two germline ends. CDR1 SGHVS and CDR2 FQNEAQ come from the germline V gene. CDR3 amino acids: CASSLVKHTEAFF. CDR3 DNA sequence: TGTGCCAGCAGCTTAGTGAAGCACACTGAAGCTTTCTTT.

This clonotype was seen at least ten times. The chain couples TRBV3-1 to TRBJ2-1; 8 bases align to TRBD2. This CDR3 comprises 14 residues. Germline-derived CDR1 and CDR2 are LGHDT and YNNKEL (reference sequence). V shed 0 bases and J 7 bases; nucleotides not matched to a gene: 2. The CDR3 DNA sequence: TGTGCCAGCAGCCAAGATGGGACTAGGAATGAGCAGTTCTTC. Its translation is CASSQDGTRNEQFF.

Ten or more counts support this clonotype. The chain recombines TRBV7-8 with TRBJ2-7; a possible D gene is TRBD1 (5 bases). The V and J ends lost 5 bases and 2 bases respectively, with 16 bases between them. Germline assignment: CDR1 SGHVS and CDR2 FQNEAQ. The CDR3 consists of 15 residues. The CDR3 DNA reads as TGTGCCAGCAGCCCAGAGGCAGGGCCCCCCTACGAGCAGTACTTC. Its protein is CASSPEAGPPYEQYF.

This clonotype has at least ten counts. V usage is TRBV20-1 and J usage is TRBJ2-1; D is ambiguous. With 4 bases removed from V and 5 bases from J, the gap between germline ends came to 18 bases. The germline CDR1 and CDR2 sequences are DFQATT and SNEGSKA (reference sequence). The CDR3 consists of 15 residues. Written as DNA, the CDR3 is TGCAGTGCTAACTCCCACGGCAGCCTGAACAATGAGCAGTTCTTC. It translates to CSANSHGSLNNEQFF.